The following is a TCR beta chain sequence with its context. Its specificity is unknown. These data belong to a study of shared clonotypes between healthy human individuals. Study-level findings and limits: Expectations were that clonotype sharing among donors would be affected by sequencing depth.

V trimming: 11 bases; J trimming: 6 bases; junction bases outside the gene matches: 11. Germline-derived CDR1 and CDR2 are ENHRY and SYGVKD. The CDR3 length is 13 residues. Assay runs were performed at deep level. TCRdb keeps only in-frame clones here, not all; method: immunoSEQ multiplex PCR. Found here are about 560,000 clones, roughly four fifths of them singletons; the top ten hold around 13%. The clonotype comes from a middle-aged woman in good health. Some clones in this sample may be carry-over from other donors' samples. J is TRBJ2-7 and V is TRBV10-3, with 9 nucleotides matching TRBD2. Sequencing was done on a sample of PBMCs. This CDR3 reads CALQREDSTEQYF. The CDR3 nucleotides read TGTGCCCTTCAGCGGGAGGATTCGACCGAGCAGTACTTC.